A selection of T cell receptor beta chains follows, all from one sample in a study of blood T cell repertoires in COVID-19. Data came from immunoSEQ multiplex PCR; TCRdb stores just in-frame clones and leaves some out. The table lists around 280,000 clones, 90% of them singletons. The sequenced sample was PBMCs or T cells enriched from blood (not recorded which). The receptors here all came from a woman younger than 30 with acute COVID-19. CDR3s leave out the opening cysteine and the closing phenylalanine or tryptophan. The size field is filled for only some rows; it gives once, few, many or a size class.

abundance: NA; j_gene: TRBJ1-5; v_gene: TRBV2; CDR3aa: ASRRVGSDNQPQH
abundance: once; j_gene: TRBJ1-2; v_gene: TRBV3-1/TRBV3-2; CDR3aa: ASSQAGGSYGYT
abundance: NA; j_gene: TRBJ1-1; v_gene: TRBV28; CDR3aa: ASISTSPVIGNTEAF
abundance: NA; j_gene: TRBJ2-7; v_gene: TRBV12-3/TRBV12-4; CDR3aa: ASRPTGSEQY
abundance: NA; j_gene: TRBJ2-1; v_gene: TRBV6-5; CDR3aa: ASSYSRAGRQNEQF
abundance: NA; j_gene: TRBJ2-5; v_gene: TRBV10-3; CDR3aa: AISLGHVQETQY
abundance: NA; j_gene: TRBJ2-3; v_gene: TRBV18; CDR3aa: ASSPPSSDTQY
abundance: once; j_gene: TRBJ2-7; v_gene: TRBV5-6; CDR3aa: ASSFDSSYEQY
abundance: NA; j_gene: TRBJ1-2; v_gene: TRBV11-2; CDR3aa: ASTPTGVGYT
abundance: NA; j_gene: TRBJ1-1; v_gene: TRBV5-1; CDR3aa: ASSPPGGGTEAF
abundance: once; j_gene: TRBJ2-4; v_gene: TRBV5-8; CDR3aa: ASSFRGQGLAKNIQY
abundance: NA; j_gene: TRBJ1-4; v_gene: TRBV19; CDR3aa: ASSIGTGLMRLF
abundance: once; j_gene: TRBJ1-4; v_gene: TRBV6-2/TRBV6-3; CDR3aa: ASSWGQATNEKLF
abundance: once; j_gene: TRBJ1-5; v_gene: TRBV7-9; CDR3aa: ASSLAAGKNQPQH
abundance: NA; j_gene: TRBJ2-3; v_gene: TRBV2; CDR3aa: ASSPEGGDTQY
abundance: NA; j_gene: TRBJ2-1; v_gene: TRBV4-3; CDR3aa: ASSHRVYNEQF
abundance: NA; j_gene: TRBJ2-5; v_gene: TRBV7-9; CDR3aa: ASSLAGETQY
abundance: NA; j_gene: TRBJ2-7; v_gene: TRBV30; CDR3aa: AWSFLQSHEQY
abundance: NA; j_gene: TRBJ2-3; v_gene: TRBV18; CDR3aa: ASSRLPGVTDTQY
abundance: few; j_gene: TRBJ1-1; v_gene: TRBV28; CDR3aa: ASSFGSFEAF
abundance: NA; j_gene: TRBJ2-2; v_gene: TRBV7-8; CDR3aa: ASIEGVTGELF
abundance: NA; j_gene: TRBJ1-1; v_gene: TRBV10-2; CDR3aa: ASSVSGTATEAF
abundance: few; j_gene: TRBJ2-7; v_gene: TRBV10-2; CDR3aa: ASSSGQGVDYEQY
abundance: NA; j_gene: TRBJ1-1; v_gene: TRBV7-6; CDR3aa: ASSLGGHLNTEAF
abundance: NA; j_gene: TRBJ1-1; v_gene: TRBV5-1; CDR3aa: ASSSSGNTEAF